Reported below is one TCR beta chain. These data originate in a study of OX40 agonist ivuxolimab in advanced cancers. TCRdb's table, derived via immunoSEQ multiplex PCR, lists solely in-frame clones and lacks some. The repertoire holds more than 95,000 clones, with under 95% as singletons. V lost 0 bases and J lost 3; bases outside the gene matches: 1. Germline values: CDR1 SGHRS, CDR2 YFSETQ. The CDR3 totals 15 residues. Here the sequenced sample was CD4+ or CD8+ T cells sorted from blood, taken in a trial of the OX40 agonist ivuxolimab. The TCR sequence derives from an adult with an advanced solid tumor such as melanoma, head and neck, liver or kidney cancer. V is TRBV5-1 and J is TRBJ2-1; 9 bases agree with TRBD2. CDR3 coding DNA: TGCGCCAGCAGCTTGGGACTAGCGGTCTACAATGAGCAGTTCTTC. Amino acids: CASSLGLAVYNEQFF.